The 23 T cell receptor beta chains reported below all come from one sample, sequenced in a study of blood T cell repertoires in COVID-19. Clones were sequenced by immunoSEQ multiplex PCR, and TCRdb holds only the in-frame ones, with some missing. The sample has about 200,000 clones, roughly 89% seen once. Sequencing was done on a sample of PBMCs or T cells enriched from blood (not recorded which). The receptors were sampled from a woman aged 25 to 45 with acute COVID-19.

The chain is built from TRBV7-2 and TRBJ2-3; D not resolved. This CDR3 comprises 14 residues. V lost 0 bases and J lost 2, with 6 bases in between. The germline V gene has CDR1 SGHTA and CDR2 FQGNSA. The CDR3 region is CASSLAAVTDTQYF. In DNA, the CDR3 is TGTGCCAGCAGCTTAGCGGCTGTCACAGATACGCAGTATTTT.

The chain has TRBV5-6 and TRBJ2-4, with D possibly TRBD1 on 6 matching bases. Germline values: CDR1 SGHDT, CDR2 YYEEEE. V was clipped by 0 bases and J by 4 bases, with 8 bases between them. This CDR3 is built from 14 residues. The CDR3, as DNA: TGTGCCAGCAGCTTGGTTGGACAGAAAAACATTCAGTACTTC. It encodes CASSLVGQKNIQYF. The complete variable domain, with remaining parts taken from reference TRBV5-6 and TRBJ2-4, reads DAGVTQSPTHLIKTRGQQVTLRCSPKSGHDTVSWYQQALGQGPQFIFQYYEEEERQRGNFPDRFSGHQFPNYSSELNVNALLLGDSALYLCASSLVGQKNIQYFGAGTRLSVL.

Only one count was recorded for this clone. The chain joins TRBV2 to TRBJ1-6, with TRBD1 matching 10 bases. The CDR3 sequence is 14 residues long. CDR1 is SNHLY, CDR2 FYNNEI, per germline. The junction had 3 bases not matched to a gene; V was cut back by 6 bases and J by 7 bases. CDR3 residues: CASRPGQGNSPLHF. In DNA, the CDR3 is TGTGCCAGCAGACCGGGACAGGGGAATTCACCCCTCCACTTT.

V usage is TRBV5-4 and J usage is TRBJ2-5; no clear D gene. CDR3 length: 13 residues. Trimming shortened V by 0 bases and J by 5 bases, and 8 bases separated the two germline ends. Germline CDR1 reads SGHNT; CDR2 reads YYREEE (reference sequence). The DNA of the CDR3 is TGTGCCAGCAGCTTGGCTAGTAGCGAGACCCAGTACTTC. Encoded protein: CASSLASSETQYF.

The gene calls are TRBV4-1 and TRBJ2-3; no definite D call. The V end was cut by 0 bases, the J end by 2 bases, with 6 bases between. Per the germline V gene, CDR1 is MGHRA and CDR2 is YSYEKL. The CDR3 runs to 14 residues. Written as DNA, the CDR3 is TGCGCCAGCAGCCAAGATCGCGTCACAGATACGCAGTATTTT. Encoded protein: CASSQDRVTDTQYF.

The chain has TRBV5-1 and TRBJ2-7, with D perhaps matching TRBD1 (6 bases). The V gene lost 3 bases and the J gene lost 4 bases, with 14 bases spanning the gap. CDR3 length: 14 amino acids. Germline CDR1 reads SGHRS; CDR2 reads YFSETQ. Here the CDR3 reads CASSYGDTTYEQYF. CDR3 coding DNA: TGCGCCAGCAGCTACGGGGACACAACTTACGAGCAGTACTTC.

This chain connects TRBV7-2 to TRBJ1-2; 9 bases are shared with TRBD1. V dropped 4 bases and J dropped 0; count of bases not matched to a gene: 3. CDR1 is SGHTA, CDR2 FQGNSA, per germline. The CDR3 covers 15 residues. The DNA for the CDR3 is TGTGCCAGCAGCTGGGACAGGGTAGCTAACTATGGCTACACCTTC. Its protein product is CASSWDRVANYGYTF.

Notes on this clone: The same CDR3 arises from other DNA sequences in this sample as well. This sequence joins TRBV2 and TRBJ1-2; TRBD1 is a possible D gene (6 bases). Germline CDR1 reads SNHLY; CDR2 reads FYNNEI. Trimming cost V 6 bases and J 7 bases, with 12 bases left between them. The CDR3 totals 12 residues. CDR3 region: CASRGDIGGYTF. The CDR3 DNA follows: TGTGCCAGCAGGGGGGACATAGGTGGCTACACCTTC. Using reference TRBV2 and TRBJ1-2 for the parts outside the CDR3, the full variable domain is EPEVTQTPSHQVTQMGQEVILRCVPISNHLYFYWYRQILGQKVEFLVSFYNNEISEKSEIFDDQFSVERPDGSNFTLKIRSTKLEDSAMYFCASRGDIGGYTFGSGTRLTVV.

V and J are TRBV27 and TRBJ1-2; D possibly corresponds to TRBD1 (5 bases). V dropped 8 bases and J dropped 4 bases, with 20 bases sitting between them. This CDR3 region has 15 residues. Germline V gives CDR1 MNHEY, CDR2 SMNVEV (reference sequence). The DNA of the CDR3 is TGTGCCAGCCACATAGCAGGGATTCCCACCTATGGCTACACCTTC. It encodes CASHIAGIPTYGYTF.

The V and J genes are TRBV12-3 or TRBV12-4 and TRBJ1-1; D remains ambiguous. The V gene lost 8 bases and the J gene lost 0 bases, with 7 bases spanning the gap. The CDR3 contains 12 residues. The CDR3 nucleotides are TGTGCCAGCTTTCCCATGAACACTGAAGCTTTCTTT. It codes for CASFPMNTEAFF.

The chain employs TRBV24-1 and TRBJ2-1, with a possible D match to TRBD1 (6 bases). Per the germline V gene, CDR1 is KGHDR and CDR2 is SFDVKD. The CDR3 totals 15 residues. Trimming removed 3 bases from V and 4 bases from J, with 12 bases in between. CDR3 residues: CATSDVGGVYNEQFF. The CDR3 DNA follows: TGTGCCACCAGTGATGTTGGGGGCGTTTACAATGAGCAGTTCTTC.

This sequence joins TRBV28 and TRBJ1-4; TRBD1 is a possible D gene (6 bases). V was clipped by 2 bases and J by 7 bases, with 14 bases between them. The CDR3 covers 15 residues. Germline loops: CDR1 MDHEN, CDR2 SYDVKM. CDR3 protein: CASSLTTGTSEKLFF. CDR3 nucleotides: TGTGCCAGCAGTTTAACCACAGGGACGAGTGAAAAACTGTTTTTT.

The CDR3 reads CASSYLYRIETGGEAFF. The DNA of the CDR3 is TGTGCCAGCAGTTACCTCTACCGAATCGAGACAGGGGGTGAAGCTTTCTTT. The chain recombines TRBV6-2 or TRBV6-3 with TRBJ1-1, with 9 bases fitting TRBD1. Germline CDR1 reads MNHEY; CDR2 reads SVGEGT. CDR3 length: 17 amino acids. With 2 bases clipped from V and 7 bases from J, the junction kept 14 bases outside the gene matches.

This clone was recorded a few times. The V call is TRBV9, the J call TRBJ1-2; 8 bases map to TRBD1. The CDR3 is 16 residues long. From germline, CDR1 is SGDLS and CDR2 YYNGEE. The V gene end was trimmed by 4 bases and the J gene end by 8 bases; junction bases not matched to a gene: 16. The CDR3 coding sequence is TGTGCCAGCAGCCCGACCCCGGACAGGGTTCGACAGGGCTACACCTTC. Its translation is CASSPTPDRVRQGYTF.

This chain links TRBV7-7 with TRBJ2-5; TRBD1 matches 7 bases. V lost 5 bases, J lost 5 bases, and 5 bases stayed unmatched. The CDR3 is 13 amino acids. Germline lookup yields CDR1 SSHAT and CDR2 FNYEAQ (reference sequence). The CDR3 spells CASSEDRQETQYF. CDR3 sequence (DNA): TGTGCCAGCAGCGAGGACAGGCAGGAGACCCAGTACTTC.

This chain joins TRBV29-1 and TRBJ2-1, with TRBD1 as a possible D gene (5 bases). V lost 5 bases to trimming and J lost 4 bases, with 12 bases between them. The germline CDR1 and CDR2 sequences are SQVTM and ANQGSEA. The CDR3 spans 13 residues. CDR3 amino acids: CSVQGTPYNEQFF. Written as DNA, the CDR3 is TGCAGCGTTCAGGGAACCCCTTACAATGAGCAGTTCTTC.

The V and J genes are TRBV7-9 and TRBJ1-2, with 8 bases fitting TRBD1. CDR1 is SEHNR and CDR2 is FQNEAQ in the germline V gene (reference sequence). Unmatched junction bases numbered 4, after V lost 2 bases and J lost 5 bases. The CDR3 sequence is 14 residues long. The CDR3 nucleotides read TGTGCCAGCAGCTTAACGACAGGGGATTATGGCTACACCTTC. Protein product: CASSLTTGDYGYTF.

The chain links TRBV5-1 to TRBJ2-3; 11 bases are a match to TRBD2. V shed 0 bases, J shed 0 bases, and the junction held 9 bases outside the gene matches. The CDR3 covers 19 residues. Germline V lookup: CDR1 SGHRS, CDR2 YFSETQ. CDR3 in amino acids: CASSLAPTSGGSSTDTQYF. In nucleotides, the CDR3 is TGCGCCAGCAGCTTGGCCCCAACTAGCGGGGGCTCTAGCACAGATACGCAGTATTTT.

This rearrangement joins TRBV2 to TRBJ1-6; possibly TRBD1 for D (5 bases). Trimming pared 4 bases from V and 10 bases from J, leaving 17 bases between. The CDR3 runs 15 residues. Germline V gene data show CDR1 as SNHLY and CDR2 as FYNNEI. The CDR3 sequence is CASSGGVRAQSPLHF. The CDR3 coding sequence is TGTGCCAGCAGTGGGGGGGTCAGGGCCCAATCACCCCTCCACTTT.

This clone was found once. CDR3 sequence reads: CASSAGQGVNTEAFF. The CDR3 nucleotides are TGTGCCAGCAGCGCGGGACAGGGAGTGAACACTGAAGCTTTCTTT. The chain uses TRBV7-6 and TRBJ1-1, with TRBD1 matching over 9 bases. From germline, CDR1 is SGHVS and CDR2 FNYEAQ. With 5 bases clipped from V and 0 bases from J, the junction kept 4 bases outside the gene matches. The CDR3 spans 15 residues.

The V call is TRBV10-2, the J call TRBJ1-1; TRBD1 might be the D (5 bases). The CDR3 has 14 amino acids. The germline CDR1 and CDR2 sequences are WSHSY and SAAADI. Trimming left V 5 bases short and J 0 bases short, with 10 bases between. This CDR3 reads CASSKRDLNTEAFF. DNA for the CDR3: TGCGCCAGCAGTAAGAGGGACTTGAACACTGAAGCTTTCTTT.

The chain carries TRBV5-1 and TRBJ1-6; 12 bases line up with TRBD1. The CDR3 length is 15 residues. V lost 5 bases and J lost 10; bases outside the gene matches: 7. Germline assignment: CDR1 SGHRS and CDR2 YFSETQ. The DNA for the CDR3 is TGCGCCAGCAGGAGGGACAGGGGGCCGCAGTCACCCCTCCACTTT. Its translation: CASRRDRGPQSPLHF. Combining the CDR3 with reference TRBV5-1 and TRBJ1-6 gives the whole variable domain KAGVTQTPRYLIKTRGQQVTLSCSPISGHRSVSWYQQTPGQGLQFLFEYFSETQRNKGNFPGRFSGRQFSNSRSEMNVSTLELGDSALYLCASRRDRGPQSPLHFGNGTRLTVT.

V is TRBV5-1 and J is TRBJ2-2; tentatively, D is TRBD1 (6 bases). This CDR3 spans 15 amino acids. The germline V gene has CDR1 SGHRS and CDR2 YFSETQ. The germline V and J ends were trimmed by 2 bases and 1 base, with 9 bases remaining between them. CDR3 protein: CASSLRGQNTGELFF. The DNA of the CDR3 is TGCGCCAGCAGCTTACGGGGACAGAACACCGGGGAGCTGTTTTTT.